Below, one TCR beta chain is given with its context. As yet, its antigen is unknown. The data were taken from a study of OX40 agonist ivuxolimab in advanced cancers. Study-wide background: Treatment of patients was with ivuxolimab, an agonistic anti-OX40 (CD134) antibody. People in dose escalation had one of these cancers: hepatocellular carcinoma, melanoma, renal cell or head and neck cancer. Overall study results and limits: Relative to CD4+, CD8+ T cells held more expanded clones on average.

TCRdb's copy holds only in-frame clones and misses some; the assay was immunoSEQ multiplex PCR. Of fewer than 50,000 clones in the sample, 80% to 90% are singletons; the top ten hold roughly a third. This CDR3 contains 16 residues. Trimming took off 4 bases at V and 4 bases at J, with 16 bases between the two ends. CDR1 and CDR2 from the germline V gene are SNHLY and FYNNEI. Here the sequenced sample was CD4+ or CD8+ T cells sorted from blood, taken in a trial of the OX40 agonist ivuxolimab. The receptor comes from an adult with an advanced solid tumor such as melanoma, head and neck, liver or kidney cancer. The chain has TRBV2 and TRBJ2-2, with D tentatively TRBD1 (5 bases). The CDR3 region is CASSGWTLKSTGELFF. CDR3 DNA: TGTGCCAGCAGTGGATGGACATTAAAGAGCACCGGGGAGCTGTTTTTT.